This T cell receptor beta chain was sequenced in a study of vaccination effects on CD4 cells after COVID-19. The overall study: Everyone in the study got two shots of either the BNT162b2 or mRNA-1273 vaccine. Study findings and constraints: Infection- and vaccine-induced clones contracted markedly late after vaccination. Convalescent patients in the study were few, and early post-infection timepoints were absent.

Before sequencing took place, the ViraFEST assay used viral peptide pools to expand antigen-specific CD4+ T cells. Culture proceeded for 10 days, and CD4+ T cells were then isolated. Vaccinees lacked prior SARS-CoV-2 infection and tested negative for nucleocapsid antibodies. Half of the medium was exchanged for IL-2 medium on both days 3 and 7. Profiled with immunoSEQ multiplex PCR; TCRdb holds only in-frame clones, not every one. Among about 73,000 clones listed, around 76% were seen once. Of note for this clone: Its specificity is not known.

Germline V lookup: CDR1 SGHKS, CDR2 YYEKEE (reference sequence). V gave up 4 bases and J gave up 0 bases; unmatched junction bases: 9. The CDR3 covers 16 residues. The sequence was collected from a human donor who received a COVID-19 vaccine. The material sequenced was CD4+ T cells from PBMCs cultured with SARS-CoV-2 spike peptides, taken before COVID-19 vaccination. The chain carries TRBV5-5 and TRBJ1-1; 7 positions match TRBD1. This CDR3 is CASSTSPGQMNTEAFF. The DNA of the CDR3 is TGTGCCAGCAGCACAAGTCCGGGACAGATGAACACTGAAGCTTTCTTT.